These T cell receptor beta chains were read from a single sample in a study of tumor-infiltrating lymphocytes in primary liver carcinoma. TCRdb re-analysed the multiplex PCR reads in MiXCR, keeping a single row per CDR3 protein. The repertoire holds around 330,000 distinct CDR3 sequences, with about 62% as singletons. The sample taken for sequencing was peripheral blood. Receptors originate from a middle-aged man with primary liver carcinoma and hepatitis B virus infection. CDR3s include the opening cysteine and the closing phenylalanine or tryptophan. Fields, in order: J gene, D gene, clone size, V gene, CDR3 protein, CDR3 DNA. D genes are given only for firm matches. Not all rows give a size; the values are once, few, many and, for expanded clones, a class.

TRBJ2-1 | TRBD2 | once | TRBV11-2 | CASSPWSGGYNMQFF | TGTGCCAGCAGCCCTTGGAGCGGGGGATACAATATGCAGTTCTTC
TRBJ1-2 | TRBD1 | few | TRBV7-9 | CASSDRDRLYGYTF | TGTGCCAGCAGCGACCGGGACAGACTCTATGGCTACACCTTC
TRBJ2-1 | TRBD2 | . | TRBV7-9 | CASSLALSGRAAFQFF | TGTGCCAGCAGCTTAGCCCTTAGCGGGAGGGCCGCTTTTCAGTTCTTC
TRBJ2-7 | . | . | TRBV5-1 | CASSLGRVTYEQYF | TGCGCCAGCAGCTTGGGAAGGGTCACCTACGAGCAGTACTTC
TRBJ2-5 | . | . | TRBV6-2/TRBV6-3 | CASTHRSSQDTHYF | TGTGCCAGCACCCACAGATCAAGCCAAGACACCCACTACTTC
TRBJ1-4 | . | many | TRBV29-1 | CSVNGGSNEKLFF | TGCAGCGTCAACGGGGGGTCTAATGAAAAACTGTTTTTT
TRBJ2-3 | . | few | TRBV28 | CASSSLIGPTTTDTQYF | TGTGCCAGCAGTTCTCTAATCGGACCCACTACCACAGATACGCAGTATTTT
TRBJ1-1 | . | . | TRBV25-1 | CASSEYAGPLNTEAFF | TGTGCCAGCAGTGAATATGCAGGGCCCTTGAACACTGAAGCTTTCTTT
TRBJ2-7 | . | . | TRBV13 | CASSSGVYEKYF | TGTGCCAGCAGCTCAGGGGTCTACGAGAAGTACTTC
TRBJ2-2 | TRBD2 | many | TRBV4-2 | CASSQDWAGGRTGELFF | TGTGCCAGCAGCCAAGATTGGGCGGGAGGGAGGACCGGGGAGCTGTTTTTT
TRBJ2-7 | . | . | TRBV7-8 | CASSLLSHEQYF | TGTGCCAGCAGCTTACTATCCCACGAGCAGTACTTC
TRBJ1-4 | TRBD1 | . | TRBV5-1 | CASSLGDRGGEKLFF | TGCGCCAGCAGCTTGGGGGACAGGGGAGGTGAAAAACTGTTTTTT
TRBJ2-7 | TRBD2 | . | TRBV12-3/TRBV12-4 | CASTWGGSSYEQYF | TGTGCCAGCACCTGGGGCGGGAGCTCCTACGAGCAGTATTTC
TRBJ2-4 | TRBD2 | many | TRBV6-2/TRBV6-3 | CASSRRGGENIQYF | TGTGCCAGCAGTCGCCGGGGGGGCGAAAACATTCAGTACTTC
TRBJ2-3 | . | . | TRBV30 | CAWSTGRESTQYF | TGTGCCTGGAGTACGGGACGGGAGAGTACGCAGTATTTT
TRBJ2-1 | . | many | TRBV4-2 | CASRASTGDYYNEQFF | TGTGCCAGCAGAGCCTCGACGGGAGATTACTACAATGAGCAGTTCTTC
TRBJ2-1 | . | . | TRBV4-2 | CATSRHSGDSYNEQFF | TGTGCCACCAGCCGACATAGTGGAGATTCCTACAATGAGCAGTTCTTC
TRBJ2-4 | . | many | TRBV6-1 | CASSDGGLRGNIQYF | TGTGCCAGCAGTGACGGGGGGCTGAGAGGGAACATTCAGTACTTC
TRBJ1-2 | . | many | TRBV6-6 | CASSYADGYYGYTF | TGTGCCAGCAGTTACGCTGACGGATACTATGGCTACACCTTC
TRBJ1-1 | . | . | TRBV12-5 | CASGFRLGGEAFF | TGTGCTAGTGGTTTCCGTCTAGGGGGTGAAGCTTTCTTT
TRBJ2-2 | . | many | TRBV6-1 | CASSEALLGGANTGELFF | TGTGCCAGCAGTGAAGCGCTTCTAGGGGGAGCGAACACCGGGGAGCTGTTTTTT
TRBJ1-1 | TRBD1 | . | TRBV2 | CASRSQGAGTEAFF | TGTGCCAGCAGATCCCAGGGGGCTGGCACTGAAGCTTTCTTT
TRBJ2-5 | . | many | TRBV7-8 | CASSPSVRAEKETQYF | TGTGCCAGCAGCCCATCGGTGCGAGCGGAGAAAGAGACCCAGTACTTC
TRBJ2-1 | TRBD2 | . | TRBV5-1 | CASSLAGDIYERFF | TGCGCCAGCAGCTTAGCGGGAGATATCTATGAGCGGTTCTTC
TRBJ2-7 | TRBD2 | . | TRBV12-3/TRBV12-4 | CTSSLGTSGTLEQYF | TGTACCAGCAGTTTAGGAACTAGCGGGACACTTGAGCAGTACTTC
TRBJ2-7 | TRBD2 | . | TRBV6-1 | CARSVSTSGSYEQYF | TGTGCCCGCAGTGTCTCGACTAGCGGATCCTACGAGCAGTACTTC
TRBJ2-3 | . | . | TRBV30 | CTWSVVGFRESGRTDTQYF | TGTACCTGGAGTGTAGTAGGGTTCAGAGAGAGTGGACGCACAGATACGCAGTATTTT
TRBJ2-3 | . | . | TRBV5-4 | CASSSRDLTDTQYF | TGTGCCAGCAGCTCAAGGGATTTAACAGATACGCAGTATTTT
TRBJ1-5 | . | once | TRBV24-1 | CATSEPGRGGNQPQHF | TGTGCCACCAGTGAACCGGGGAGGGGGGGCAATCAGCCCCAGCATTTT
TRBJ1-1 | TRBD1 | . | TRBV29-1 | CSVSGGGLNTEAFF | TGCAGCGTCTCAGGGGGGGGCCTGAACACTGAGGCTTTCTTT
TRBJ2-5 | . | . | TRBV29-1 | CSVGHLHEAQYF | TGCAGCGTTGGACACTTACACGAGGCCCAGTACTTC
TRBJ2-7 | TRBD2 | . | TRBV29-1 | CSVYSRLAGGSEQYF | TGCAGCGTTTATTCAAGATTAGCGGGAGGATCCGAGCAGTACTTC
TRBJ2-5 | . | . | TRBV10-2 | CASSEKVGRWGETQYF | TGCGCCAGCAGTGAGAAGGTCGGGAGATGGGGAGAGACCCAGTACTTC
TRBJ2-3 | . | once | TRBV11-2 | CASSFLIGRFGDTQYF | TGTGCTAGCAGCTTTCTTATCGGGAGATTCGGAGATACGCAGTATTTT
TRBJ2-1 | TRBD2 | many | TRBV30 | CAWSGRGYEQFF | TGTGCCTGGAGTGGGCGGGGGTATGAGCAGTTCTTC
TRBJ2-2 | . | . | TRBV6-5 | CASSYSSPAMLSVTGELFF | TGTGCCAGCAGTTACTCGAGTCCCGCCATGCTATCCGTCACCGGGGAGCTGTTTTTT
TRBJ2-1 | TRBD1 | many | TRBV29-1 | CSVAQGARYEQFF | TGCAGCGTCGCCCAGGGGGCGAGATATGAGCAGTTCTTC
TRBJ2-7 | . | few | TRBV14 | CASRGYDEQYF | TGTGCCAGCAGGGGTTATGACGAGCAGTACTTC
TRBJ2-4 | . | many | TRBV6-6 | CASSLGGGAKNIQYF | TGTGCCAGCAGTCTCGGAGGAGGTGCCAAAAACATTCAGTACTTC
TRBJ2-5 | . | many | TRBV4-3 | CASSQGMTGEETQYF | TGCGCCAGCAGCCAAGGGATGACGGGAGAAGAGACCCAGTACTTC
TRBJ1-6 | . | . | TRBV12-3/TRBV12-4 | CATSITGPNSPLYF | TGTGCCACCTCGATTACAGGGCCCAATTCACCCCTCTACTTT
TRBJ2-2 | . | few | TRBV6-4 | CASKGEANTGELFF | TGTGCCAGCAAAGGGGAGGCTAACACCGGGGAGCTGTTTTTT
TRBJ2-5 | . | few | TRBV29-1 | CSVRWGERRTETQYF | TGCAGCGTCAGATGGGGGGAGAGAAGGACGGAGACCCAGTACTTC
TRBJ2-7 | . | . | TRBV6-1 | CASSETGLYEQYF | TGTGCCAGCAGTGAAACAGGGCTATACGAGCAGTACTTC
TRBJ2-1 | . | once | TRBV2 | CASSEIGGSYNEQFF | TGTGCCAGCAGTGAAATAGGGGGGTCCTACAATGAGCAGTTCTTC
TRBJ2-1 | TRBD1 | . | TRBV7-9 | CASSHGQGATDEQFF | TGTGCCAGTAGTCACGGACAGGGGGCGACGGATGAGCAGTTCTTC
TRBJ1-3 | . | . | TRBV28 | CASRMSSGNTIYF | TGTGCCAGCAGGATGAGCTCTGGAAACACCATATATTTT
TRBJ1-5 | TRBD1 | . | TRBV29-1 | CSVEDPGQEVGNQPHHF | TGCAGCGTTGAAGACCCGGGACAGGAAGTCGGCAATCAGCCCCATCATTTT
TRBJ1-3 | . | . | TRBV6-5 | CANRTGIGNTIYF | TGTGCCAACAGAACAGGGATCGGAAACACCATATATTTT
TRBJ2-2 | . | . | TRBV12-5 | CTSAYTGELLF | TGTACTAGTGCCTACACCGGGGAGCTGTTATTT
TRBJ2-7 | . | . | TRBV29-1 | CSVGVKVSEQYF | TGTAGCGTTGGCGTAAAGGTTAGCGAGCAGTACTTC